This T cell receptor beta chain was obtained from a study of beta chain features in type 1 diabetes. Sequenced material consisted of expressed TCRB transcripts (all of the isolated RNA was reverse transcribed). Clones were read by immunoSEQ multiplex PCR, and TCRdb kept only the in-frame ones, dropping some. The table includes approximately 150,000 clones, roughly 10% detected once. Regarding the study as a whole: Shorter TCRB CDR3s, moderately but significantly so, marked every one of the four CD4+ subsets in Type 1 diabetes patients. Diminished insertions and augmented deletions at VDJ junctions characterized type 1 diabetes patients.

Note on this clone: Its antigen is not known.

V was shortened by 4 bases and J by 5 bases, with 12 bases between the two germline ends. Germline V CDR1 and CDR2: SGDLS, YYNGEE. The CDR3 sequence is 13 residues long. Sample: central memory CD4+ T cells from blood. The rearrangement joins TRBV9 to TRBJ2-5, with D unclear. The receptor's source is a woman aged 40 to 55 in good health. The CDR3: CASSRSSSETQYF. CDR3 DNA: TGTGCCAGCAGCCGTAGTAGTTCGGAGACCCAGTACTTC.